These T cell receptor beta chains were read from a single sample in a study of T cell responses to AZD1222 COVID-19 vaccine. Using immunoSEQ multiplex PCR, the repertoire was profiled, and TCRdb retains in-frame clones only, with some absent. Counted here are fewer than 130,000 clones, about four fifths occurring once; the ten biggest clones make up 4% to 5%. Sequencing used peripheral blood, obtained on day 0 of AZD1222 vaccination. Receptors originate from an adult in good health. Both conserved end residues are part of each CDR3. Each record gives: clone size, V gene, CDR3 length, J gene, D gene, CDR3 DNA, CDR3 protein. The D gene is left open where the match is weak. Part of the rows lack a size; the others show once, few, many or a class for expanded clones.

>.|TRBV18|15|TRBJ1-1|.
TGTGCCAGCTCATTCCAGGTATTGGGAGACACTGAAGCTTTCTTT
CASSFQVLGDTEAFF
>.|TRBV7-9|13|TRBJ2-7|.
TGTGCCAGCAGCTTATACCCCAGCTACGAGCAGTACTTC
CASSLYPSYEQYF
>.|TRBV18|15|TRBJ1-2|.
TGTGCCAGCTCACCACAGGCAGGGAGTGGCGGTGGCTACACCTTC
CASSPQAGSGGGYTF
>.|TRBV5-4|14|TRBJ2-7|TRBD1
TGTGCCAGCAGCTTCTTACAGGGGGCCTCCGAGCAGTACTTC
CASSFLQGASEQYF
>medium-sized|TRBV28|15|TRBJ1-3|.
TGTGCCAGCAGGACCGGGGCGACCTCTGGAAACACCATATATTTT
CASRTGATSGNTIYF
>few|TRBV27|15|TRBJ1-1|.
TGTGCCAGCATCTTACATCCGGGGATAGGGACTGAAGCTTTCTTT
CASILHPGIGTEAFF
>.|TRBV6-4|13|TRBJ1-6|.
TGTGCCAGCAGTGACTCGTCCAATTCACCCCTCCACTTT
CASSDSSNSPLHF
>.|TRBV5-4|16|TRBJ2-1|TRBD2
TGTGCCAGCAGCTGGGGTATAAGCGGGAGTAGAAATGAGCAGTTCTTC
CASSWGISGSRNEQFF
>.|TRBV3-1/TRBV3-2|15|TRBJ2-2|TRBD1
TGTGCCAGCCTGGGACAGGGAAAGGCCACCGGGGAGCTGTTTTTT
CASLGQGKATGELFF
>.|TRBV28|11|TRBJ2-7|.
TGTGCCAGCAGCTCAGGTGAGAGGGAATACTTC
CASSSGEREYF